The clone carrying this T cell receptor (beta chain) was seen repeatedly, ten times or more. Antigen specificity is unknown. TCRdb independently ran MiXCR on the multiplex PCR reads; one entry per CDR3 protein. The sample includes approximately 150,000 distinct CDR3 sequences, over 25% of them seen just once. This specimen comes from a study of breast tumors, draining lymph nodes, adjacent tissues. Broader study findings: The lymph node origin of tumor T cells was framed as consistent with a hypothesis, not demonstrated. Compared with basal-like, luminal-like tumors shared significantly more repertoire with nontumor tissue. Tumors had less TCR diversity than lymph nodes, more than nontumor tissue. Findings are consistent with lymph node origin and intratumoral expansion of most tumor T cells.

V dropped 2 bases and J dropped 4 bases, with 12 bases sitting between them. The V gene's germline CDR1 is SGHTA and CDR2 FQGNSA. There are 15 residues in the CDR3. Breast cancer patients provided tissue from their axillary draining lymph nodes. The source of this sequence is a female donor with breast cancer. Some clones in this sample may be carry-over from other donors' samples. Sample: axillary lymph node tissue. The V gene is TRBV7-2, the J gene TRBJ2-1, with no clear D. CDR3 DNA: TGTGCCAGCAGCTTATGGTGGGCAGCTTACAATGAGCAGTTCTTC. As protein: CASSLWWAAYNEQFF.